These 19 T cell receptor beta chains originate from one sample sequenced in a study of cytomegalovirus exposure and HLA in healthy donors (dated 2017 in TCRdb). The library was produced with the immunoSEQ multiplex PCR assay. Sourced from immuneACCESS, this table was stored by TCRdb with only in-frame sequences that have V and J called. A share of the clones is absent; for the studies checked, an unresolved V gene accounts for under half, and the remainder has no known explanation. Across this sample there are some 78,000 clones, with 90% to 96% seen only once. Around 1.6% of the sample is held by the ten biggest clonotypes. Sequencing used PBMCs. These receptors originate from a man aged 18-30 years in good health and CMV-seropositive.

DNA of the CDR3: TGCAGCGTTGAATTCGACAGCTACGAGCAGTACTTC. Translating gives CSVEFDSYEQYF. The chain carries TRBV29-1 and TRBJ2-7, with a tentative D call TRBD1 (5 bases). CDR1 SQVTM and CDR2 ANQGSEA come from the germline V gene. The CDR3 has 12 residues. Trimming removed 2 bases at V and 3 bases at J, with 8 bases between.

This chain connects TRBV2 to TRBJ2-1; 11 bases are shared with TRBD1. Germline V gene data show CDR1 as SNHLY and CDR2 as FYNNEI. The CDR3 spans 14 residues. The J segment lost 4 bases and the V segment lost 8 bases, leaving 4 bases of the junction unmatched. CDR3 in amino acids: CASVRDRGYNEQFF. The CDR3 DNA reads TGTGCCAGCGTCCGGGACAGGGGGTACAATGAGCAGTTCTTC.

The chain employs TRBV2 and TRBJ1-1; no firm D call. Germline V gives CDR1 SNHLY, CDR2 FYNNEI. V was pared by 6 bases and J by 0 bases, with 8 bases between. This CDR3 spans 13 amino acids. For the CDR3, the DNA is TGTGCCAGCAGAGGTCAGGTGAACACTGAAGCTTTCTTT. This codes for CASRGQVNTEAFF. Together with reference TRBV2 and TRBJ1-1, the CDR3 gives the full variable domain: EPEVTQTPSHQVTQMGQEVILRCVPISNHLYFYWYRQILGQKVEFLVSFYNNEISEKSEIFDDQFSVERPDGSNFTLKIRSTKLEDSAMYFCASRGQVNTEAFFGQGTRLTVV.

The chain has TRBV6-1 and TRBJ2-4; weak D call: TRBD1 (5 bases). The germline gives CDR1 MNHNS, CDR2 SASEGT. V lost 5 bases and J 8 bases, leaving 16 bases between the germline ends. The CDR3 runs to 14 residues. The CDR3 nucleotides read TGTGCCAGCAGTATGGGGCTAGAGGCGGACATTCAGTACTTC. It codes for CASSMGLEADIQYF.

This sequence joins TRBV6-1 and TRBJ2-3; TRBD1 matches 7 bases. Germline V gene sequence: CDR1 MNHNS, CDR2 SASEGT. The CDR3 totals 15 residues. J was trimmed by 5 bases and V by 4 bases; bases with no gene match: 9. This CDR3 is CASSVVRDSQDTQYF. CDR3 sequence (DNA): TGTGCCAGCAGTGTAGTCCGGGACAGCCAAGATACGCAGTATTTT.

The V call is TRBV7-8, the J call TRBJ1-1, with D unclear. CDR3 size: 15 residues. V lost 1 base to trimming and J lost 1 base, with 10 bases between them. CDR1 and CDR2 (germline): SGHVS, FQNEAQ. The CDR3 DNA reads TGTGCCAGCAGCTTAGATTACCTAGAGAACACTGAAGCTTTCTTT. Its translation is CASSLDYLENTEAFF.

The V and J genes are TRBV14 and TRBJ1-1; D is perhaps TRBD1 (6 bases). The CDR3 is 17 residues long. CDR1 SGHDN and CDR2 FVKESK come from the germline V gene. V was shortened by 2 bases and J by 6 bases, with 22 bases between the two germline ends. The CDR3 spells CASSQLGQKGHGAEAFF. The CDR3 coding sequence is TGTGCCAGCAGCCAACTAGGACAGAAGGGGCATGGAGCTGAAGCTTTCTTT.

This chain uses TRBV7-2 with TRBJ2-3, with 8 bases fitting TRBD2. Looked up from germline, CDR1 is SGHTA and CDR2 is FQGNSA. J lost 9 bases, V lost 1 base, and 9 bases had no gene match. The CDR3 sequence is 15 residues long. The CDR3 DNA reads as TGTGCCAGCAGCTTAGGTAGCGGGGAACGGGGCACGCAGTATTTT. Protein: CASSLGSGERGTQYF.

V and J are TRBV28 and TRBJ2-2; no firm D call. The V end lost 1 base, the J end lost 4 bases, and 10 bases lay between the germline ends. The CDR3 is 15 amino acids. From germline, CDR1 is MDHEN and CDR2 SYDVKM. The CDR3 sequence is CASSLFEEATGELFF. The CDR3 bases are TGTGCCAGCAGTTTATTTGAGGAAGCCACCGGGGAGCTGTTTTTT.

V is TRBV19 and J is TRBJ1-2; D uncertain. In germline, CDR1 is LNHDA, CDR2 SQIVND (reference sequence). The CDR3 spans 18 residues. The germline V and J ends were trimmed by 5 bases and 3 bases, with 25 bases remaining between them. CDR3: CASSGTAISRGGYYGYTF. The CDR3 DNA reads TGTGCCAGTAGTGGCACAGCGATATCTCGAGGAGGGTACTATGGCTACACCTTC.

The chain combines TRBV11-1 with TRBJ2-1; 8 nucleotides line up with TRBD1. The CDR3 contains 15 residues. CDR1 is SGHAT, CDR2 FQDESV, per germline (reference sequence). Trimming at V came to 3 bases and at J to 6 bases, leaving 7 bases not matched to a gene. The DNA for the CDR3 is TGTGCCAGCAGCTTCCTTCCGGACAGGGTCAATGAGCAGTTCTTC. This translates into CASSFLPDRVNEQFF.

The chain uses TRBV19 and TRBJ1-2; no definite D call. The CDR3 loop spans 13 amino acids. The V and J ends lost 5 bases and 3 bases respectively, with 10 bases between them. CDR1 and CDR2 from the germline V gene are LNHDA and SQIVND (reference sequence). This CDR3 reads CASSWSVDYGYTF. CDR3 nucleotides: TGTGCCAGTAGTTGGTCAGTTGACTATGGCTACACCTTC.

V is TRBV10-3 and J is TRBJ2-7; D is uncertain. Trimming stripped 0 bases from V and 3 bases from J, with 9 bases between. Germline V gene lookup returns CDR1 ENHRY and CDR2 SYGVKD. This CDR3 is 14 amino acids long. The CDR3 sequence: CAISESRANYEQYF. The DNA for the CDR3 is TGTGCCATCAGTGAGTCCCGAGCAAACTACGAGCAGTACTTC.

The chain combines TRBV10-3 with TRBJ2-1; D not certain. Trimming stripped 5 bases from V and 5 bases from J, with 10 bases between. The CDR3 contains 13 residues. Germline CDR1 is ENHRY and CDR2 is SYGVKD. The DNA for the CDR3 is TGTGCCATCAGTAATGAACCGGACAATGAGCAGTTCTTC. Protein: CAISNEPDNEQFF.

V and J are TRBV9 and TRBJ2-7, with D perhaps TRBD1 (6 bases). The CDR3 sequence is 16 residues long. Trimming shortened V by 3 bases and J by 7 bases, and 23 bases separated the two germline ends. Germline CDR1 is SGDLS and CDR2 is YYNGEE. CDR3 nucleotide sequence: TGTGCCAGCAGCGCTCGTACAGGGCCGGATTATCGGGAGCAGTACTTC. Residues: CASSARTGPDYREQYF.

This clone appeared a single time. This chain uses TRBV10-3 with TRBJ2-2; 12 nucleotides align to TRBD2. CDR3 length: 18 amino acids. The germline CDR1 and CDR2 sequences are ENHRY and SYGVKD. V lost 7 bases, J lost 5 bases, and 14 bases stayed unmatched. The CDR3 loop is CAIIPSETSGGGTGELFF. CDR3 nucleotides: TGTGCCATCATTCCCTCCGAGACTAGCGGGGGTGGGACCGGGGAGCTGTTTTTT.

This clone was seen a single time. The chain joins TRBV4-1 to TRBJ1-2; D unresolved. The CDR3 covers 15 residues. Trimming left V 1 base short and J 0 bases short, with 9 bases between. Germline CDR1 reads MGHRA; CDR2 reads YSYEKL. The CDR3 is CASSQGESSNYGYTF. As DNA, the CDR3 is TGCGCCAGCAGCCAAGGCGAAAGCTCTAACTATGGCTACACCTTC.

This rearrangement joins TRBV6-6 to TRBJ2-2, with 7 bases fitting TRBD1. Germline CDR1 reads MNHNY; CDR2 reads SVGAGI (reference sequence). V lost 7 bases and J lost 5; bases outside the gene matches: 7. The CDR3 sequence is 14 residues long. The CDR3 DNA reads TGTGCCAGCAAGGACAGGTTTGGAACCGGGGAGCTGTTTTTT. Translation gives CASKDRFGTGELFF.

The chain is built from TRBV19 and TRBJ1-2; possibly TRBD1 for D (5 bases). The CDR3 runs 12 residues. V shed 5 bases and J shed 4 bases, with 8 bases lying between them. CDR1 and CDR2 from the germline V gene are LNHDA and SQIVND (reference sequence). The CDR3 DNA follows: TGTGCCAGTAGTCCAGGGTCCTATGGCTACACCTTC. This codes for CASSPGSYGYTF.